This entry concerns a single TCR beta chain. This clone was observed a single time. Which antigen it targets is not known. Per-base quality was not reported, and no clone a single base away is much larger than it. From a lookup of the germline V gene, CDR1 and CDR2 are ENHRY and SYGVKD. CDR3 length: 11 amino acids, cysteine to phenylalanine. Just CDR3 DNA is preserved here, 33 bases in frame from base 1. A distance of 13 bases separates the germline ends of V and J, which lose 10 bases and 7 bases respectively. This sample stems from a study of vaccination effects on CD4 cells after COVID-19 (dated by TCRdb to between 2021 and 2022). Regarding the study in general: Two doses of either the BNT162b2 or the mRNA-1273 mRNA SARS-CoV-2 vaccine were administered to participants. Cultures from other donors in the study were sequenced using the Oncomine TCR Beta short-read assay on an Illumina iSeq 100. SARS-CoV-2 spike-specific CD4+ TCR repertoires were compared before and after mRNA vaccination in COVID-19 convalescent patients and in infection-naive vaccine recipients. Altogether, roughly 10 COVID-19 convalescent patients and several SARS-CoV-2-naive healthy vaccine recipients made up the full study. Points the paper makes about the study in general: Among healthy vaccine recipients, nearly all vaccine-induced clones were SARS-CoV-2 mono-reactive, and just 1 of 255 was cross-reactive with common cold coronaviruses. Limitations of the study were the small number of convalescent patients and the absence of early post-infection timepoints. Marked clonal contraction was observed in both infection-induced and vaccine-induced clones at late post-vaccination timepoints, consistent with waning T cell responses.

In the ViraFEST assay, PBMC were stimulated with viral peptide pools, and antigen-specific CD4+ T cell clonotypes were then identified by expansion using TCR sequencing. After 10 days of culture, CD4+ T cells were isolated with the EasySep CD4+ T cell isolation kit. Negative nucleocapsid antibody results before and after vaccination confirmed that the healthy vaccine recipients had no prior SARS-CoV-2 infection. A few million PBMC per well were cultured with approximately 10 ug/ml peptides in IMDM containing approximately 4.7% human AB serum, approximately 9.1 IU/ml IL-2 and gentamicin. On days 3 and 7, half of the culture medium was replaced with fresh IL-2-containing medium. Unless noted otherwise, every peptide stimulation condition was cultured in triplicate wells. Using Ficoll-Paque Plus gradient centrifugation, PBMC were separated from whole blood and then either used fresh or cryopreserved at -140C. The spike proteins of SARS-CoV-2 and of the common cold coronaviruses HCoV-NL63, HCoV-OC43 and HCoV-229E were spanned by overlapping peptide pools. The QIAamp micro DNA kit was used to extract genomic DNA from the cultured CD4+ T cells.

Libraries were made using the immunoSEQ multiplex PCR assay. DNA from the cultured and isolated CD4+ T cells underwent TCR beta CDR3 sequencing. Regarding the original processing steps: Non-productive TCR sequences were removed and reads were trimmed to the CDR3 region, keeping CDR3s of at least 7 amino acids. Antigen-specific clonotypes were identified with the MANAFEST web app by comparing expansion in peptide wells against reference cultures. For clones to be considered positive, expansion at FDR<0.05 versus reference and all other wells, an odds ratio above 5, and a frequency above 0.1% in two replicate wells were required. A clonotype was called cross-reactive if it was significantly expanded both in SARS-CoV-2 spike wells and in at least one common cold coronavirus spike condition. CDR3 similarity was assessed by Levenshtein distance with the stringdist R package, and unrooted trees were built with ape in R 3.6.1. TCRdb holds this immuneACCESS table with in-frame rearrangements only. Some clones are missing; in checked studies, unresolved V genes explain under half, and the rest has no known cause. That table supplies the V and J calls and clone size; D and trimming were determined from the DNA. The sample table lists fewer than 70,000 clones, 80% of them with a count of one. The ten largest clones add up to less than 15% of the sample.

Recombination linked TRBV10-3 to TRBJ1-2; the D gene is perhaps TRBD1, from 5 matching bases. Material: CD4+ T cells from PBMCs cultured with SARS-CoV-2 spike peptides, obtained before COVID-19 vaccination. The sample's cell subset or site label is to be understood as: SARS-CoV-2 spike overlapping peptide pool stimulation. The clonotype originates from a human donor who received a COVID-19 vaccine. The CDR3 region: CATGTLGGYTF. In nucleotide form, the sequence is TGTGCCACAGGGACCCTAGGTGGCTACACCTTC.